This T cell receptor beta chain was sequenced during a study of T cell repertoires in cytomegalovirus infection. Study details: Both CMV infection and a matching HLA type were indicated by public TCR beta signatures.

This clonotype was counted only a few times. Its antigen is undetermined. Unmatched junction bases numbered 9, after V lost 3 bases and J lost 7 bases. CDR1 is MGHRA and CDR2 is YSYEKL in the germline V gene. This CDR3 is built from 15 residues. MiXCR, applied by TCRdb to the reads, yields one record per CDR3 protein. The table shows about 480,000 distinct CDR3 sequences, with roughly a third occurring only once. Study results and limitations: Ex vivo, HLA-C-restricted CMV-specific TCR beta clonotypes prevailed over the rest of the response. Cumulated frequencies of public TCR beta families served to identify carriers of CMV plus the relevant HLA.

This sequence joins TRBV4-1 and TRBJ1-2, with 9 bases fitting TRBD1. This material consisted of cultured PBMCs, taken from culture after CMV antigen stimulation. The clonotype originates from a human donor in good health (CMV status not recorded). Some clones in this sample may be carry-over from other donors' samples. This CDR3 is CASSHPGQGGAGYTF. In DNA form, the CDR3 reads TGCGCCAGCAGCCACCCGGGACAGGGAGGAGCTGGCTACACCTTC.